The 6 T cell receptor beta chains in this list originate from one sample, sequenced in a study of tumor-infiltrating lymphocytes in primary liver carcinoma. A primer matching the constant region was used to make TCR beta cDNA from 500 to 600 ng of total RNA. A slightly modified ARM-PCR protocol with three nested multiplex PCR rounds produced these TCR beta libraries. The first two PCR rounds used TRBV1-TRBV30 primers with a Cbeta primer, roughly 10 cycles each. TCRdb used MiXCR to reprocess the multiplex PCR reads, holding one entry per CDR3 protein. The top ten clones hold about 8% of a sample with 100,000 to 150,000 distinct CDR3 sequences, 60% to 80% of them seen once. For each extraction, RNA and DNA were obtained together from roughly 20-30 mg of unsorted bulk tissue. Sequenced: liver tumor tissue from sampling region 3. Subset noted: tumor region T3, left-lateral pole. These receptor sequences come from a woman aged 60-75 years with primary liver carcinoma and hepatitis B virus infection.

This clonotype turned up a few times. Since a much larger clone is just one base distant, this may be a read error. The chain has TRBV12-3 or TRBV12-4 and TRBJ2-3, with a tentative D call TRBD2 (5 bases). The CDR3 length is 14 residues. Written as DNA, the CDR3 is TGTACCAGCAGCGTGTACGGGGTCACAGATACGCAGTATTTT. Amino acids: CTSSVYGVTDTQYF.

In the case of this clonotype: It is unclear where the CDR3 begins or ends on the DNA, so no DNA is shown, and the CDR3 is as TCRdb lists it. The chain links TRBV11-2 to TRBJ2-7; the table calls TRBD2, which could not be checked here. Germline CDR1 SGHAT, CDR2 FQNNGV. The CDR3 has 15 amino acids, counting both end residues. The CDR3 sequence: CASSLVGGGTREQYF.

This clonotype has only one observation. At one boundary the junction diverges from the germline segment, which might be a read error. The genes are TRBV28 and TRBJ2-2; tentatively, D is TRBD1 (6 bases). The CDR3 runs to 16 residues. Germline CDR1 and CDR2: MDHEN and SYDVKM. The CDR3 is CTSRATGSTNTGELFF. The CDR3 DNA reads TGTACCAGCAGAGCCACAGGGAGCACGAACACCGGGGAGCTGTTTTTT.

Regarding this clonotype: A read error may account for a junction end that differs from germline. This sequence joins TRBV11-3 and TRBJ2-1, with 7 positions matching TRBD2. CDR1 is SGHNT, CDR2 YENEEA, per germline. This CDR3 is built from 17 residues. CDR3 in amino acids: CASSLDWGGLTANKQFF. For the CDR3, the DNA is TGTGCCAGCAGCTTAGATTGGGGGGGACTAACGGCCAATAAGCAGTTCTTC.

This clonotype was recorded many times. CDR3 loop: CASRRLWGQQNTEAFF. In DNA, the CDR3 is TGTGCCAGCAGAAGATTATGGGGACAGCAGAACACTGAAGCTTTCTTT. The rearrangement links TRBV6-2 or TRBV6-3 to TRBJ1-1, with 7 bases fitting TRBD1. The CDR3 spans 16 residues. With V trimmed by 6 bases and J by 1 base, 11 bases remained unmatched. Germline V gives CDR1 MNHEY, CDR2 SVGEGT.

V and J are TRBV11-2 and TRBJ2-1; the match to TRBD2 covers 15 bases. Per the germline V gene, CDR1 is SGHAT and CDR2 is FQNNGV. CDR3 size: 19 residues. The CDR3 loop is CAISSSGTSGGTSYNEQFF. CDR3 DNA sequence: TGTGCGATCAGCTCCTCCGGGACTAGCGGGGGGACTTCCTACAATGAGCAGTTCTTC.